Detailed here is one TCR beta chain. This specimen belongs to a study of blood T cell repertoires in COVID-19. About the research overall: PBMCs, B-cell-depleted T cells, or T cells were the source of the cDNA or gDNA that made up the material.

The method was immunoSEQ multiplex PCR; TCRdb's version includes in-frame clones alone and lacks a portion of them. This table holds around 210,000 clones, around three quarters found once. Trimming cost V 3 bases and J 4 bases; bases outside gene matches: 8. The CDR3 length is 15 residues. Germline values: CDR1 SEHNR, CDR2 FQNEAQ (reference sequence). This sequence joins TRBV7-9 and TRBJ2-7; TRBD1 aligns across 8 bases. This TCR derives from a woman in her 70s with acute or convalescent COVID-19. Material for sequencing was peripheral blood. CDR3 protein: CASSFAGGQGYEQYF. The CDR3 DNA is TGTGCCAGCAGCTTCGCAGGGGGCCAAGGATACGAGCAGTACTTC.